The clone carrying this T cell receptor beta chain was counted once. The data originate from a study of T cell responses to AZD1222 COVID-19 vaccine. This CDR3 comprises 13 residues. The V segment lost 8 bases and the J segment 3 bases; nucleotides outside the gene matches: 4. CDR1 LNHDA and CDR2 SQIVND come from the germline V gene (reference sequence). Sequenced by immunoSEQ multiplex PCR; TCRdb stores in-frame clones only, minus some. The repertoire holds fewer than 200,000 clones, with more than 80% as singletons. This clonotype originated in an adult who received the MenACWY meningococcal vaccine as a control. The V call is TRBV19, the J call TRBJ2-3; 8 bases map to TRBD1. The sequencing used peripheral blood, collected 28 days after the second dose of the MenACWY control vaccine. The CDR3 reads CASGGQATDTQYF. Here the CDR3 DNA reads TGTGCCAGTGGGGGACAGGCGACAGATACGCAGTATTTT.